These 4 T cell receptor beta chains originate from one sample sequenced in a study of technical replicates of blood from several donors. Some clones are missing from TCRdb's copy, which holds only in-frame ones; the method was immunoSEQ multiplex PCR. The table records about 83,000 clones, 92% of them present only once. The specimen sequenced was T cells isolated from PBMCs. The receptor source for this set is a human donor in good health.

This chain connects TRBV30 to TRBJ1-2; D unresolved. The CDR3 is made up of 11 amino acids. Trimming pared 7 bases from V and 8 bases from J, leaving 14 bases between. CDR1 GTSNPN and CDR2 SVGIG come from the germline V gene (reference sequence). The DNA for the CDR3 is TGTGCCTCCCCTCGCGGGGAAGGCTACACCTTC. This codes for CASPRGEGYTF.

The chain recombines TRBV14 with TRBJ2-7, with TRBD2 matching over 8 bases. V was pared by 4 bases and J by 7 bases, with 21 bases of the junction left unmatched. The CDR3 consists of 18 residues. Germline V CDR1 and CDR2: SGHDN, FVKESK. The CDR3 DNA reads TGTGCCAGCAGCCCCACTACGGAGGAGCGGGGGACCTTGGGGGAGCAGTACTTC. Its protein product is CASSPTTEERGTLGEQYF.

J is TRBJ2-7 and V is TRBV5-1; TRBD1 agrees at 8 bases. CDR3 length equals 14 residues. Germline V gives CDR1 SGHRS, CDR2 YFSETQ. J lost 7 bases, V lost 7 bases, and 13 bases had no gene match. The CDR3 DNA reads TGCGCCAGCGGCAGGGAGGACAGGGCTGGTGAGCAGTACTTC. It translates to CASGREDRAGEQYF.

CDR3 nucleotide sequence: TGTGCCAGCAGTGAAGGGCTTCACAATGAGCAGTTCTTC. The encoded protein is CASSEGLHNEQFF. The V gene is TRBV2, the J gene TRBJ2-1; D ambiguous. With 1 base removed from V and 5 bases from J, the gap between germline ends came to 6 bases. CDR1 SNHLY and CDR2 FYNNEI come from the germline V gene. The CDR3 length is 13 residues.